This TCR beta chain came from a study of blood T cell repertoires in COVID-19. About the study: Italy, Spain and the United States were the sources of the convalescent and acute COVID-19 samples. Sources were T cells, B-cell-depleted T cells, or PBMCs; the material itself was cDNA or gDNA.

This clone was observed a single time. The CDR3 covers 10 residues. Germline lookup yields CDR1 DFQATT and CDR2 SNEGSKA (reference sequence). With 6 bases clipped from V and 11 bases from J, the junction kept 5 bases outside the gene matches. TCRdb's table, derived via immunoSEQ multiplex PCR, lists solely in-frame clones and lacks some. There are about 170,000 clones in the sample; around 83% occur only once, and less than 4% lies in the top ten. This chain joins TRBV20-1 and TRBJ1-1; 8 bases are shared with TRBD1. The TCR sequence derives from a woman aged 45-60 years in a cohort exposed to, infected with or recovered from COVID-19 (not recorded which). The specimen was PBMCs or T cells enriched from blood (not recorded which). The CDR3 region has the DNA TGCAGTGCCTCCAGGGGGCATGCTTTCTTT. This encodes CSASRGHAFF.